This TCR beta chain is from a study of T cell repertoires in cytomegalovirus infection. The CDR3 covers 13 residues. The germline V and J ends were trimmed by 3 bases and 4 bases, with 9 bases remaining between them. Germline V gene sequence: CDR1 MGHDK, CDR2 SYGVNS. TCRdb reanalysed the reads using MiXCR and keeps one entry per CDR3 protein. Found here are roughly 720,000 distinct CDR3 sequences, roughly 35% of them singletons; the top ten hold around 2.8%. Sequenced: PBMCs. J is TRBJ1-2 and V is TRBV25-1; D unresolved. This TCR came from a human donor in good health (CMV status not recorded). Some clones in this sample may be carry-over from other donors' samples. The CDR3 protein is CASSDKDRYGYTF. The CDR3 DNA is TGTGCCAGCAGTGATAAAGACCGCTATGGCTACACCTTC.